A selection of T cell receptor beta chains follows, all from one sample in a study of T cell repertoires in cytomegalovirus infection. TCRdb independently ran MiXCR on the reads; one entry per CDR3 protein. The sample lists some 400,000 distinct CDR3 sequences, approximately 31% seen once, with roughly 15% in the top ten. The sequencing sample was made of PBMCs. The source is a human donor in good health (CMV status not recorded). Some clones in this sample may be carry-over from other donors' samples. Each CDR3 is given with its conserved first and last residue. The D gene is left open where the match is weak. Expanded clones are given a class, and other clones once, few, many or no size at all.

size	D	V	J	DNA	CDR3
.	TRBD1	TRBV23-1	TRBJ2-2	TGCGCCAGCAGTCAATTACCGACAGGGGAGGTCACCGGGGAGCTGTTTTTT	CASSQLPTGEVTGELFF
few	.	TRBV6-5	TRBJ1-1	TGTGCCAGCAGTTATTGGACAGACACTGAAGCTTTCTTT	CASSYWTDTEAFF
.	.	TRBV29-1	TRBJ1-2	TGCAGCCTCGACGGGGGGCCTACTAACTATGGCTACACCTTC	CSLDGGPTNYGYTF
many	TRBD1	TRBV7-2	TRBJ1-1	TGTGCCAGCAGCTTGCGGGGTGGAACAGGGGTGGGTTATACTGAAGCTTTCTTT	CASSLRGGTGVGYTEAFF
few	TRBD1	TRBV7-8	TRBJ1-5	TGTGCCAGCAGTCGACAGGGGGGAGGCAATCAGCCCCAGCATTTT	CASSRQGGGNQPQHF
.	TRBD1	TRBV6-5	TRBJ1-6	TGTGCCAGCAGTTCGGACAGGGGAGGGAATTCACCCCTCCACTTT	CASSSDRGGNSPLHF
many	.	TRBV4-1	TRBJ2-1	TGCGCCAGCAGCCCTAGATTAGGGGAAGACGGATCGCGGAGTAATGAGCAGTTCTTC	CASSPRLGEDGSRSNEQFF
.	TRBD1	TRBV30	TRBJ1-1	TGTGCCTGGAGTCCACCCGGGACAGGGCGACGGGGGACTGAAGCTTTCTTT	CAWSPPGTGRRGTEAFF
.	.	TRBV9	TRBJ2-7	TGTGCCAGTAGCAAGGATCCTAACTCCTACGAGCAGTACTTC	CASSKDPNSYEQYF
.	TRBD2	TRBV5-1	TRBJ2-1	TGCGCCAGCAGCTTCGGGGGGGCATCCTACAATGAGCAGTTCTTC	CASSFGGASYNEQFF
few	.	TRBV11-2	TRBJ1-4	TGTGCCAGCAGCTTAATATCAGGCAGCGCGGCAACTAATGAAAAACTGTTTTTT	CASSLISGSAATNEKLFF
few	TRBD1	TRBV28	TRBJ1-5	TGTGCCAGCAGGGGAGAGGGACAGGGTACGCTAAGCAATCAGCCCCAGCATTTT	CASRGEGQGTLSNQPQHF
many	TRBD1	TRBV7-8	TRBJ1-4	TGTGCCAGCAGCCCGGACAGGGCGACTAATGAAAAACTGTTTTTT	CASSPDRATNEKLFF
many	.	TRBV20-1	TRBJ1-6	TGCAGTGCTAGATCAACGGTGGGTCGGGATTCACCCCTCCACTTT	CSARSTVGRDSPLHF
.	.	TRBV19	TRBJ2-5	TGTGCCAGTAGTAGGGGTCCGCCGGGGCCGCGCTTCCAAGAGACCCAGTACTTC	CASSRGPPGPRFQETQYF
.	.	TRBV7-9	TRBJ1-2	TGTGCCAGCAGCACAGTGGCGAACTATGGCTACACCTTC	CASSTVANYGYTF
few	TRBD1	TRBV7-6	TRBJ1-4	TGTGCCAGCAGTAGCCCCTCCGGGACAGGACGAAGGAATGAAAAACTGTTTTTT	CASSSPSGTGRRNEKLFF